This T cell receptor beta chain is drawn from a study of shared clonotypes between healthy human individuals. Study-level points and caveats: With a few donors compared, around 5% of naive CD4 clonotypes were shared. Sequencing of the sorted subsets was shown by rarefaction to be incomplete despite large depth.

Deletions cut 7 bases from V and 13 bases from J, with 25 bases between. In germline, CDR1 is LNHDA, CDR2 SQIVND (reference sequence). The CDR3 loop spans 15 amino acids. This clone was seen once. Its specificity is unknown. In the original analysis: ImmunoSEQ junction-only sequences lacked quality scores, so their filtering differed. Assay used: immunoSEQ multiplex PCR; TCRdb lists only in-frame clones, some missing. V and J calls and clone size follow that table, whereas D and trimming were derived from the DNA. The data contain 1.4 million to 1.5 million clones, approximately 97% of them singletons.

This TCR was sampled from a man younger than 40 in good health. Sequences were obtained from naive CD4+ T cells sorted from blood. Stated subset: CD45RA+ positively selected. V and J are TRBV19 and TRBJ1-4; maybe TRBD1 (6 bases). For the CDR3, the DNA is TGTGCCAGTACTACCGCCGGGCAGGGGACTCGTGCACTGTTTTTT. Encoded protein: CASTTAGQGTRALFF.